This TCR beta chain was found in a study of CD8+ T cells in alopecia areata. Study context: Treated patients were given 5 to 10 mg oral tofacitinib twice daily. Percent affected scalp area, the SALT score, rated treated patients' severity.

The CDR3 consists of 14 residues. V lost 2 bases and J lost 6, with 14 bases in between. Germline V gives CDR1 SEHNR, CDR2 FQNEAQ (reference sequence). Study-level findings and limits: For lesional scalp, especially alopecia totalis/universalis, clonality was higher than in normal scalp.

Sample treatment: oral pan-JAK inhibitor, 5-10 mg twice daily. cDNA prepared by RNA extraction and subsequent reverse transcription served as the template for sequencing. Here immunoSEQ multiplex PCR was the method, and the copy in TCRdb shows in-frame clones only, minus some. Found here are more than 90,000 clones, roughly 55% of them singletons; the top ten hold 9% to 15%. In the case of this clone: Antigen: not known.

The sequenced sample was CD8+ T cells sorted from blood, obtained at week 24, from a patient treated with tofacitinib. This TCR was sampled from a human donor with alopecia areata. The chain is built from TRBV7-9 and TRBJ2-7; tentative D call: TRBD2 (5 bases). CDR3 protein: CASSLFREGIEQYF. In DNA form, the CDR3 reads TGTGCCAGCAGCTTATTTCGTGAGGGTATCGAGCAGTACTTC. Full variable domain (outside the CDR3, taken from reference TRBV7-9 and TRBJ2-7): DTGVSQNPRHKITKRGQNVTFRCDPISEHNRLYWYRQTLGQGPEFLTYFQNEAQLEKSRLLSDRFSAERPKGSFSTLEIQRTEQGDSAMYLCASSLFREGIEQYFGPGTRLTVT.